This section outlines one T cell receptor (beta chain) sequence together with its context. Its antigen remains unidentified. The CDR3 is 13 amino acids. CDR1 and CDR2 from the germline V gene are MNHEY and SVGAGI. The J segment lost 9 bases and the V segment lost 5 bases, leaving 7 bases of the junction unmatched. The assay was immunoSEQ multiplex PCR, and TCRdb's table has in-frame clones only and misses some. This table has 20,000 to 25,000 clones, 80% to 95% appearing once. These data originate in a study of lymphopenia after photon versus proton radiotherapy. General observations from the study: Better survival with proton therapy was suggested as possible, not demonstrated. Under photons, naive T cells and diversity fell while effector/memory populations rose. Oligoclonal CD8+ Temra expansion after nadir drove photon patients' diversity drop.

The V gene is TRBV6-5, the J gene TRBJ1-2; 9 nucleotides line up with TRBD1. Material: peripheral blood, obtained from a patient treated with proton-based radiotherapy. This TCR was recovered from a woman between 65 and 79 years old with pancreatic cancer. Some clones in this sample may be carry-over from other donors' samples. CDR3 nucleotides: TGTGCCAGCAGTCCTCAACAGGGGGCTCGCTACACCTTC. This sequence encodes CASSPQQGARYTF.